These T cell receptor beta chains were read from a single sample in a study of shared clonotypes between healthy human individuals. TCRdb's copy holds only in-frame clones and misses some; the assay was immunoSEQ multiplex PCR. This sample has approximately 440,000 clones; approximately 71% occur once, and the top ten carry around 12%. Specimen: PBMCs. The receptor source for this set is a woman in her 40s in good health. Some clones in this sample may be carry-over from other donors' samples. The CDR3 runs from the conserved cysteine through the conserved F or W. The D gene is left open where the match is weak. Only part of the rows carry a size: once, few, many, or a class if the clone is expanded.

TRBJ2-7 . TRBD2 TRBV4-2 TGTGCCAGCAGCCAATGGGGCCCTCATTTAGCGGGCAGCTCCTACGAGCAGTACTTC CASSQWGPHLAGSSYEQYF
TRBJ2-7 many . TRBV27 TGTGCCAGCCTAAAGAGCAGGGACTCCTACGAGCAGTACTTC CASLKSRDSYEQYF
TRBJ2-7 . TRBD1 TRBV7-3 TGTGCCAGCAGCTTAGGCGGACAGGGCGAGGGCTACGAGCAGTACTTC CASSLGGQGEGYEQYF
TRBJ2-3 . . TRBV29-1 TGCAGCGTCCTCTCTACAGATACGCAGTATTTT CSVLSTDTQYF
TRBJ2-1 . . TRBV9 TGTGCCAGCAGCGTAGCGGGGTTAGACAATGAGCAGTTCTTC CASSVAGLDNEQFF
TRBJ2-7 few TRBD1 TRBV5-1 TGCGCCAGCAGCTCGACAGACCCGACAGGGGAGCAGTACTTC CASSSTDPTGEQYF
TRBJ1-5 . . TRBV30 TGTGCCTGGGGGACAATGGGGAATCAGCCCCAGCATTTT CAWGTMGNQPQHF
TRBJ1-2 . . TRBV30 TGTGCCTGGAAGGGGCAGGGGCCCTGTGGCTACACCTTC CAWKGQGPCGYTF
TRBJ2-5 once TRBD2 TRBV29-1 TGCAGCGGGGGGACTAGCGGGAGTCAGACCCAGTACTTC CSGGTSGSQTQYF
TRBJ2-7 . TRBD2 TRBV2 TGTGCCAGTTGTAGCGGGAGGGCCTCCTACGAGCAGTACTTC CASCSGRASYEQYF
TRBJ2-1 . TRBD1 TRBV27 TGTGCCAGCAGTCCCAGGACAGGGGCAAACAATGAGCAGTTCTTC CASSPRTGANNEQFF
TRBJ2-7 . . TRBV7-9 TGTGCCAGCAGCTTAGTGCCGGACAGACGCGAGCAGTACTTC CASSLVPDRREQYF
TRBJ2-3 once . TRBV30 TGTGCCTTGGTCCGGAGAACCCAGGGGGATACGCAGTATTTT CALVRRTQGDTQYF
TRBJ2-3 . . TRBV30 TGTGCCTGGAGGGGGAAGGCTTCAGATACGCAGTATTTT CAWRGKASDTQYF
TRBJ2-1 . . TRBV5-4 TGTGCCAGCAGCTTCCGACTAGGGGCAGGCAATGAGCAGTTCTTC CASSFRLGAGNEQFF
TRBJ1-3 few . TRBV11-1 TGTGCCAGCAGCTCCTCCCGGGACTCTGGAAACACCATATATTTT CASSSSRDSGNTIYF
TRBJ1-1 . . TRBV29-1 TGCAGCGTATACGATTCCACTGAAGCTTTCTTT CSVYDSTEAFF
TRBJ2-1 . TRBD2 TRBV5-6 TGTGCCAGCAGCTTGGAGGTGTCGGGAGGGGGGAATGAGCAGTTCTTC CASSLEVSGGGNEQFF
TRBJ1-5 . . TRBV27 TGTGCCAGCGCAGGGTATACCAATCAGCCCCAGCATTTT CASAGYTNQPQHF
TRBJ1-2 . TRBD1 TRBV28 TGTGCCAGCAGGCAACAGGGGGGGTATGGCTACACCTTC CASRQQGGYGYTF
TRBJ2-1 . . TRBV15 TGTGCCACCAGCAGAGATTCCGGTTGGAATGAGCAGTTCTTC CATSRDSGWNEQFF
TRBJ2-1 . . TRBV7-9 TGTGCCAGCAGCCAAGAGGTGGGAATGGTCTATGAGCAGTTCTTC CASSQEVGMVYEQFF
TRBJ1-2 . . TRBV4-3 TGCGCCAGCAGCCAAGATCTAGTAGGGACGTATGGCTACACCTTC CASSQDLVGTYGYTF
TRBJ1-4 . TRBD1 TRBV4-3 TGCGCCAGCAGCCAAGGATTGTCGGGGGACAGGTCTAATGAAAAACTGTTTTTT CASSQGLSGDRSNEKLFF
TRBJ2-2 few . TRBV28 TGTGCCAGCAGTGAGGGTATTGACGGGGAGCTGTTTTTT CASSEGIDGELFF
TRBJ2-3 . TRBD2 TRBV4-1 TGCGCCAGCAGCCAAGGACTAGCGGGGGTTGCAGATACGCAGTATTTT CASSQGLAGVADTQYF
TRBJ2-7 . TRBD1 TRBV30 TGTGCCTGGAGTTCTCTAGGGACAGGGTCCTTCGAGCAGTACTTC CAWSSLGTGSFEQYF
TRBJ2-7 . . TRBV7-8 TGTGCCAGCAGCTTAGCGGTCCCTTCCTACGAGCAGTACTTC CASSLAVPSYEQYF
TRBJ2-2 . . TRBV5-1 TGCGCCAGCAGCCCCGACAGGGGAGGGTCCGGGGAGCTGTTTTTT CASSPDRGGSGELFF
TRBJ1-2 . . TRBV4-1 TGCGCCAGCAGCCAAGGGACCTATGGCTACACCTTC CASSQGTYGYTF
TRBJ2-5 once . TRBV13 TGTGCCAGCAGCCCCTATCGACAGGTCCAAGAGACCCAGTACTTC CASSPYRQVQETQYF
TRBJ2-7 . TRBD1 TRBV9 TGTGCCAGCAGCGTAGGGACAGGGCACCCTTCCTACGAGCAGTACTTC CASSVGTGHPSYEQYF
TRBJ2-3 . . TRBV19 TGTGCCAGTAGTCGCCTCGTAAGCACAGATACGCAGTATTTT CASSRLVSTDTQYF
TRBJ2-7 . . TRBV5-1 TGCGCCAGCACCCCCACTAGTTTCTTCCACGAGCAGTACTTC CASTPTSFFHEQYF
TRBJ2-3 . . TRBV10-3 TGTGCCATCAGTGAGGGGACCCGGGAACCAGATACGCAGTATTTT CAISEGTREPDTQYF
TRBJ1-1 . . TRBV21-1 TGTGCCAGCAGCAAAGGACCGGGGCAGTCCCAAAACACTGAAGCTTTCTTT CASSKGPGQSQNTEAFF
TRBJ2-7 . TRBD2 TRBV4-2 TGTGCCAGCAGCCCAGGACTAGCGGGAGCCTACGAGCAGTACTTC CASSPGLAGAYEQYF
TRBJ2-3 . . TRBV5-1 TGCGCCAGCAAACTGAGGGAAGCAACTCGCACAGATACGCAGTATTTT CASKLREATRTDTQYF
TRBJ2-7 few TRBD1 TRBV5-1 TGCGCCAGCAGCCAGAGGACAGGGATCTACGAGCAGTACTTC CASSQRTGIYEQYF
TRBJ1-4 once . TRBV15 TGTGCCACCAGCAGAGATCGCTCAAGTAATGAAAAACTGTTTTTT CATSRDRSSNEKLFF
TRBJ2-3 . . TRBV11-2 TGTGCCAGCAGCTTAGGCGTCGAAGATACGCAGTATTTT CASSLGVEDTQYF
TRBJ1-5 . . TRBV6-5 TGTGCCAGCAGGGCAGATAGCAATCAGCCCCAGCATTTT CASRADSNQPQHF
TRBJ2-3 . TRBD2 TRBV7-9 TGTGCCAGCAGCTTAGACGGGAGGGGAGATACGCAGTATTTT CASSLDGRGDTQYF
TRBJ2-1 . . TRBV10-2 TGCGCCAGCAGTGACGTTGGGCGGAACAATGAGCAGTTCTTC CASSDVGRNNEQFF
TRBJ2-3 . TRBD2 TRBV29-1 TGCAGCGTCAAACGGTTAGCGGGATCCTCAGATACGCAGTATTTT CSVKRLAGSSDTQYF
TRBJ2-5 many . TRBV6-5 TGTGCCAGTGGTTACAACCAAGAGACCCAGTACTTC CASGYNQETQYF
TRBJ2-4 . TRBD1 TRBV7-2 TGTGCCAGCAGCGATACCGGGACAGGGGGTGTAAATCCGTACTTC CASSDTGTGGVNPYF
TRBJ2-5 . TRBD2 TRBV7-7 TGTGCTAGCAGCTTAGGTAGCGGGAGTGGAGGAGAGACCCAGTACTTC CASSLGSGSGGETQYF